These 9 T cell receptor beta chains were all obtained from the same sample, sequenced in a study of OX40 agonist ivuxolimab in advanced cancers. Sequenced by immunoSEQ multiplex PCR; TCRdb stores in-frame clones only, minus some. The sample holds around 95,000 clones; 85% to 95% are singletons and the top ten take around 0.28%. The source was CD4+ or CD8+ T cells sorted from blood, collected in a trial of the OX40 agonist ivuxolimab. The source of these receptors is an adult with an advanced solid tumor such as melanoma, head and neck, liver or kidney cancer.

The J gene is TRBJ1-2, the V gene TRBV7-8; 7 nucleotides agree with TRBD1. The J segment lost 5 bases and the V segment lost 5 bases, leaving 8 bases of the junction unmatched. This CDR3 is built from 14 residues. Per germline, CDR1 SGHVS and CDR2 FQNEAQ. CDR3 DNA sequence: TGTGCCAGCAGCCCCGGGACAGTAGGATATGGCTACACCTTC. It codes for CASSPGTVGYGYTF.

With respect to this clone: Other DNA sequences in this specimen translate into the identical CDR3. CDR3 DNA: TGCAGTGCTAGACACTACAATGAGCAGTTCTTC. Its protein is CSARHYNEQFF. The chain employs TRBV20-1 and TRBJ2-1, with D unclear. The CDR3 loop spans 11 amino acids. The V end lost 2 bases, the J end lost 3 bases, and 2 bases lay between the germline ends. The V gene's germline CDR1 is DFQATT and CDR2 SNEGSKA (reference sequence).

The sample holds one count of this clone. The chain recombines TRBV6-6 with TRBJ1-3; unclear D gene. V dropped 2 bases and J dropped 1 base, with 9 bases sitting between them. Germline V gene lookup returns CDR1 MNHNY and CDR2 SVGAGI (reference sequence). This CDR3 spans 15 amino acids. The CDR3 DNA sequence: TGTGCCAGCAGTTACGCACAGCGATCTGGAAACACCATATATTTT. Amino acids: CASSYAQRSGNTIYF.

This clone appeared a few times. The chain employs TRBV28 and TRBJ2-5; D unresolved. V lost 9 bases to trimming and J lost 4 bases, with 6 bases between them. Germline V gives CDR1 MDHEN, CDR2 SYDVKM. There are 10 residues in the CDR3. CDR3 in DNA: TGTGCCAGGTCCACAGAGACCCAGTACTTC. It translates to CARSTETQYF.

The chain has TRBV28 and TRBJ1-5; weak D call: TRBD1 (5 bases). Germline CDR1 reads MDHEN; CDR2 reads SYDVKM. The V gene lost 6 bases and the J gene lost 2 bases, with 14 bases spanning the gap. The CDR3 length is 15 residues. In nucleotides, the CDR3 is TGTGCCAGCAGGCCCTGGGACTCTGGCAATCAGCCCCAGCATTTT. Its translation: CASRPWDSGNQPQHF.

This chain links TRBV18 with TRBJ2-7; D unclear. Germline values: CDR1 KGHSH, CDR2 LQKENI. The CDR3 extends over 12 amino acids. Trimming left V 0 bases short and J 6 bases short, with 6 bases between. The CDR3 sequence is CASSPPWGEQYF. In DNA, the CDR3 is TGTGCCAGCTCACCACCGTGGGGCGAGCAGTACTTC.

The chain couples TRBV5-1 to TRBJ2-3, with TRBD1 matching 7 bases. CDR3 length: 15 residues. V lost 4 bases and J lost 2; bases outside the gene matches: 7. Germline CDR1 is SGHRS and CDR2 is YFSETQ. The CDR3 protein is CASSDRDRNTDTQYF. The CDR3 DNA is TGCGCCAGCAGCGACCGGGACAGAAACACAGATACGCAGTATTTT.

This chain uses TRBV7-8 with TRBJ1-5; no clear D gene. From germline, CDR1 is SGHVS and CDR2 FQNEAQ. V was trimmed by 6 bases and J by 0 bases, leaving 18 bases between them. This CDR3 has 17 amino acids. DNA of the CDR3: TGTGCCAGCAGTAAGTCGCGGCAGGCCGATAGCAATCAGCCCCAGCATTTT. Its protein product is CASSKSRQADSNQPQHF.

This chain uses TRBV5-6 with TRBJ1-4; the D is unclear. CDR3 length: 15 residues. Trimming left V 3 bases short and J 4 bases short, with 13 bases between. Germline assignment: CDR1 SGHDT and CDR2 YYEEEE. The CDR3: CASSWRMADNEKLFF. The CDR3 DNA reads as TGTGCCAGCAGCTGGAGGATGGCAGATAATGAAAAACTGTTTTTT.